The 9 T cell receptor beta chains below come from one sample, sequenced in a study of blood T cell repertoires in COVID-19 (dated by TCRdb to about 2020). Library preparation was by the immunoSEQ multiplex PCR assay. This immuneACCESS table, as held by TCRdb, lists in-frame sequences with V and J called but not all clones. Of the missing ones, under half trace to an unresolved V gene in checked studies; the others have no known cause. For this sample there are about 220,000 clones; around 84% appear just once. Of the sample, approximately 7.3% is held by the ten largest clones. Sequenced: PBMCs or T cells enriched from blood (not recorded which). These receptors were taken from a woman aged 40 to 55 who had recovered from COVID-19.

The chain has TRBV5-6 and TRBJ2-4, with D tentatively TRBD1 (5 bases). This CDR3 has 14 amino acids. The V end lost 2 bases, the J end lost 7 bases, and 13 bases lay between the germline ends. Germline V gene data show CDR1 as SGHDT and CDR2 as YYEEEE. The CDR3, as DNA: TGTGCCAGCAGCTTAGGGCCGAAGGGGAACATTCAGTACTTC. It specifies CASSLGPKGNIQYF.

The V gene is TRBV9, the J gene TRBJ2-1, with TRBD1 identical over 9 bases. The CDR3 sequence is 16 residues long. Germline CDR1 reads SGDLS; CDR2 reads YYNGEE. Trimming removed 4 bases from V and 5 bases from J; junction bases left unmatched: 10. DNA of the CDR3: TGTGCCAGCAGCCCGTCCGGGACAGGGATCAACAATGAGCAGTTCTTC. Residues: CASSPSGTGINNEQFF.

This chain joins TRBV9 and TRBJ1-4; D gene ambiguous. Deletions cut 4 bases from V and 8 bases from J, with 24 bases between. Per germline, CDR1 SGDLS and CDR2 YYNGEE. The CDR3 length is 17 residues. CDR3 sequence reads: CASSPSGLEGLGEKLFF. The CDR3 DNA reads TGTGCCAGCAGCCCCTCTGGTTTAGAGGGATTGGGGGAAAAACTGTTTTTT.

Here the CDR3 reads CASSHRQGNGYTF. DNA of the CDR3: TGTGCCAGCAGCCACCGACAGGGAAACGGCTACACCTTC. V and J are TRBV3-1 (or the pseudogene TRBV3-2) and TRBJ1-2; TRBD1 aligns across 7 bases. Germline CDR1 is LGHDT and CDR2 is YNNKEL (reference sequence). Trimming removed 3 bases from V and 8 bases from J; junction bases left unmatched: 6. The CDR3 has 13 amino acids.

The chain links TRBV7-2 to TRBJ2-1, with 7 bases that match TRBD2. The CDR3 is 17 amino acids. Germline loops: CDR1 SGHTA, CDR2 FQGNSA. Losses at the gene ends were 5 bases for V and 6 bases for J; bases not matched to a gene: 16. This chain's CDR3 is CASSPGGAGEAGNEQFF. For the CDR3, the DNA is TGTGCCAGCAGCCCCGGAGGGGCGGGAGAGGCGGGCAATGAGCAGTTCTTC.

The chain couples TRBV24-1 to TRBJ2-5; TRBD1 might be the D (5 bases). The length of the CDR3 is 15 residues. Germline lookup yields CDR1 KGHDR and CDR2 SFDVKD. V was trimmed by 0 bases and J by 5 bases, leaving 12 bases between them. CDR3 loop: CATSDLQRGIETQYF. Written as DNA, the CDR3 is TGTGCCACCAGTGATTTGCAAAGGGGTATCGAGACCCAGTACTTC.

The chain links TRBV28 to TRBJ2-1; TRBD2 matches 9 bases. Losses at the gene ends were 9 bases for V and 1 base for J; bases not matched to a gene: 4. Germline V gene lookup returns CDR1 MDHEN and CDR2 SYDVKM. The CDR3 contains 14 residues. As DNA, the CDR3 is TGTGCCAGTATTAGCGGGAGATCCTACAATGAGCAGTTCTTC. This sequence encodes CASISGRSYNEQFF. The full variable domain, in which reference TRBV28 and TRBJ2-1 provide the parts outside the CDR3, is DVKVTQSSRYLVKRTGEKVFLECVQDMDHENMFWYRQDPGLGLRLIYFSYDVKMKEKGDIPEGYSVSREKKERFSLILESASTNQTSMYLCASISGRSYNEQFFGPGTRLTVL.

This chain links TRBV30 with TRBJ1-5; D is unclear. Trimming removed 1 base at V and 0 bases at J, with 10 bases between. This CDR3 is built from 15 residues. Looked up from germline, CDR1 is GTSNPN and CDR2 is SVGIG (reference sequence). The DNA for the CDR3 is TGTGCCTGGAGTGGGCGGCACTATAGCAATCAGCCCCAGCATTTT. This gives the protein CAWSGRHYSNQPQHF.

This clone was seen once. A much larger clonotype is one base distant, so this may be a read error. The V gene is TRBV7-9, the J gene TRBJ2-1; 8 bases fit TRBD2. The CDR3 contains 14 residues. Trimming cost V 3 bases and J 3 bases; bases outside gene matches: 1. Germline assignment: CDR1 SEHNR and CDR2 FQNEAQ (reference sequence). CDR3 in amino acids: CASSFTSGYNEQFF. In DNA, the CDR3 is TGTGCCAGCAGCTTTACTAGCGGCTACAATGAGCAGTTCTTC.